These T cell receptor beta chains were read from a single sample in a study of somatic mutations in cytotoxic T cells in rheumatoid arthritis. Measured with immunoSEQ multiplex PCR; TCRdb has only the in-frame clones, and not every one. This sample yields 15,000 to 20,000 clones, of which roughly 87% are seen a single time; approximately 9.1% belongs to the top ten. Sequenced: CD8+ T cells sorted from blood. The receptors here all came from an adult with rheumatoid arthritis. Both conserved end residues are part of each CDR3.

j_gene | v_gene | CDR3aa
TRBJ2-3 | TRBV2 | CASSETGSASTDTQYF
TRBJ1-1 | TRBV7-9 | CASSRGSGNTEAFF
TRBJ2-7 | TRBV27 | CASSLFPTSRNEQYF
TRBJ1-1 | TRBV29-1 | CSVEGHETLNTEAFF
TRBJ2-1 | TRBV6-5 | CASALTSGRGNEQFF
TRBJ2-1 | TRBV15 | CATSGDRVTSSYNEQFF
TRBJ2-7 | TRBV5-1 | CASSLAASYEQYF
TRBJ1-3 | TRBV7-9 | CASSYGVGLSGNTIYF
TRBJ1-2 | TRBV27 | CASSLSPGGAGYGYTF
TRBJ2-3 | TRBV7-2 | CASSWTSGSTDTQYF
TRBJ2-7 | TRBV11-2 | CASSLVGLGEQYF
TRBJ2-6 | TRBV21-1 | CASSKEGANVLTF
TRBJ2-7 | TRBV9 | CASSPTGVAGEQYF
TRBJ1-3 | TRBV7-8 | CASSKNRGNGNTIYF
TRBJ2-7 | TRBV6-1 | CASSEWSSGRSLRYEQYF
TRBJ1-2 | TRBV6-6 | CASSYFGRDGWSGYTF
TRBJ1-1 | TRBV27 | CASSFRHRVNTEAFF
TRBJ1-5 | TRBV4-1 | CASSREEYSNQPQHF
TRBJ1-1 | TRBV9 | CASSPMRDTEAFF
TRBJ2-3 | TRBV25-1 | CASSEDSREVVTDTQYF
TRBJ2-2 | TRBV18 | CASSPGQFTGELFF
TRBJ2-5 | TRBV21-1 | CASSRDSQPPEETQYF
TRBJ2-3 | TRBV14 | CASSQGTRDTQYF
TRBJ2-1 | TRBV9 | CASSVAGSYNEQFF